These 13 T cell receptor beta chains were all obtained from the same sample, sequenced in a study of cytomegalovirus exposure and HLA in healthy donors. 13 Jbeta primers and 60 Vbeta primers were used for the PCR. Some clones are missing from TCRdb's copy, which holds only in-frame ones; the method was immunoSEQ multiplex PCR. The data show 95,000 to 150,000 clones, around 80% seen once. Sequencing was carried out using PBMCs. The receptors were sampled from a woman younger than 45 in good health and CMV-seronegative.

This chain connects TRBV18 to TRBJ1-5; tentatively, D is TRBD1 (6 bases). The germline V gene encodes CDR1 KGHSH and CDR2 LQKENI. V was trimmed by 4 bases and J by 3 bases, leaving 10 bases between them. The CDR3 consists of 14 residues. CDR3 amino acids: CASSRWDNNQPQHF. In DNA form, the CDR3 reads TGTGCCAGCTCACGATGGGACAACAATCAGCCCCAGCATTTT.

Only a few counts were recorded for this clone. The chain combines TRBV5-8 with TRBJ2-3, with a possible D match to TRBD1 (5 bases). Trimming shortened V by 9 bases and J by 1 base, and 15 bases separated the two germline ends. The CDR3 sequence is 14 residues long. The germline V gene encodes CDR1 SGHTS and CDR2 YDEGEE. The DNA for the CDR3 is TGTGCCACCCTAACGTGGGGCGGCACAGATACGCAGTATTTT. It codes for CATLTWGGTDTQYF. Filled out from reference TRBV5-8 and TRBJ2-3, the complete variable domain reads EAGVTQSPTHLIKTRGQQATLRCSPISGHTSVYWYQQALGLGLQFLLWYDEGEERNRGNFPPRFSGRQFPNYSSELNVNALELEDSALYLCATLTWGGTDTQYFGPGTRLTVL.

This chain connects TRBV10-3 to TRBJ2-7; 11 positions agree with TRBD1. The CDR3 runs to 14 residues. CDR1 is ENHRY, CDR2 SYGVKD, per germline. V lost 6 bases and J lost 4; bases outside the gene matches: 5. The CDR3 nucleotides are TGTGCCATCAGCCGGACAGGGGGCAAATACGAGCAGTACTTC. Protein sequence: CAISRTGGKYEQYF.

The CDR3 is CASSSSGGALSEQYF. CDR3 DNA sequence: TGCGCCAGCAGCTCCAGCGGGGGAGCGTTGTCCGAGCAGTACTTC. The rearrangement uses TRBV5-1 and TRBJ2-7, with 8 bases matching TRBD2. There are 15 residues in the CDR3. The V gene end was trimmed by 3 bases and the J gene end by 6 bases; junction bases not matched to a gene: 11. Germline V gene data show CDR1 as SGHRS and CDR2 as YFSETQ.

V and J are TRBV7-2 and TRBJ1-4; D unresolved. Germline V gene sequence: CDR1 SGHTA, CDR2 FQGNSA. The CDR3 is 12 amino acids. Trimming pared 5 bases from V and 6 bases from J, leaving 7 bases between. CDR3 in DNA: TGTGCCAGCAGCAGGACTTATGAAAAACTGTTTTTT. Translation gives CASSRTYEKLFF.

The genes are TRBV6-5 and TRBJ1-2; D is unresolved. Germline-derived CDR1 and CDR2 are MNHEY and SVGAGI. CDR3 length: 14 amino acids. Trimming cost V 0 bases and J 4 bases, with 9 bases left between them. CDR3 residues: CASSYSIASYGYTF. CDR3 DNA: TGTGCCAGCAGTTACTCGATAGCCTCCTATGGCTACACCTTC.

In this sample, this clone turned up a few times. The rearrangement uses TRBV6-5 and TRBJ1-3; 9 nucleotides line up with TRBD1. V shed 6 bases and J 4 bases; nucleotides not matched to a gene: 7. This CDR3 comprises 15 residues. The germline CDR1 and CDR2 sequences are MNHEY and SVGAGI. This chain's CDR3 is CASSRDRDPGNTIYF. The DNA of the CDR3 is TGTGCCAGCAGCCGGGACAGGGACCCAGGAAACACCATATATTTT.

The V gene is TRBV5-4, the J gene TRBJ1-6, with 7 bases fitting TRBD1. This CDR3 spans 14 amino acids. The germline V gene encodes CDR1 SGHNT and CDR2 YYREEE (reference sequence). The J segment lost 7 bases and the V segment lost 4 bases, leaving 5 bases of the junction unmatched. DNA of the CDR3: TGTGCCAGCAGCCGCGACAGGGACAATTCACCCCTCCACTTT. This sequence encodes CASSRDRDNSPLHF.

V and J are TRBV19 and TRBJ1-2; D possibly corresponds to TRBD1 (6 bases). Trimming took off 4 bases at V and 0 bases at J, with 18 bases between the two ends. In germline, CDR1 is LNHDA, CDR2 SQIVND (reference sequence). The CDR3 consists of 17 residues. CDR3 DNA sequence: TGTGCCAGTAGTAAACAGGGCGAGCCGTTACCTAACTATGGCTACACCTTC. Translated: CASSKQGEPLPNYGYTF.

The V gene is TRBV19, the J gene TRBJ1-6; the match to TRBD1 covers 10 bases. Trimming cost V 7 bases and J 0 bases; bases outside gene matches: 3. The germline gives CDR1 LNHDA, CDR2 SQIVND (reference sequence). The CDR3 totals 16 residues. The CDR3 sequence: CASKTGGASYNSPLHF. CDR3 nucleotides: TGTGCCAGTAAGACAGGGGGCGCCTCCTATAATTCACCCCTCCACTTT.

The rearrangement joins TRBV2 to TRBJ2-6, with TRBD1 matching 8 bases. The CDR3 covers 17 residues. Looked up from germline, CDR1 is SNHLY and CDR2 is FYNNEI. Trimming removed 5 bases from V and 2 bases from J; junction bases left unmatched: 8. The CDR3 here is CASSLDRVGTGANVLTF. Written as DNA, the CDR3 is TGTGCCAGCAGTTTGGACAGGGTAGGAACTGGGGCCAACGTCCTGACTTTC.

This chain uses TRBV5-4 with TRBJ2-7; 7 positions match TRBD2. CDR3 length: 15 residues. Germline loops: CDR1 SGHNT, CDR2 YYREEE (reference sequence). Trimming at V came to 1 base and at J to 6 bases, leaving 10 bases not matched to a gene. The CDR3 DNA follows: TGTGCCAGCAGCTTGACGACTAGCCCCTCTCTCGAGCAGTACTTC. It yields the protein CASSLTTSPSLEQYF.

The V call is TRBV19, the J call TRBJ2-7; D ambiguous. The germline gives CDR1 LNHDA, CDR2 SQIVND (reference sequence). The CDR3 runs to 13 residues. V was cut by 3 bases and J by 2 bases, with 8 bases left in between. The CDR3 loop is CASSMSIAYEQYF. The CDR3 DNA reads TGTGCCAGTAGTATGTCCATAGCCTACGAGCAGTACTTC. Complete variable domain (other parts from reference TRBV19 and TRBJ2-7): DGGITQSPKYLFRKEGQNVTLSCEQNLNHDAMYWYRQDPGQGLRLIYYSQIVNDFQKGDIAEGYSVSREKKESFPLTVTSAQKNPTAFYLCASSMSIAYEQYFGPGTRLTVT.